Following are 8 T cell receptor beta chains from one sample sequenced in a study of CD8 T cells in ankylosing spondylitis. TCRdb fed the 5' RACE reads into MiXCR, producing one record per CDR3 protein. Of more than 200,000 distinct CDR3 sequences in the sample, 20% to 30% were seen once. Sequences were obtained from blood, either unsorted or a sorted T cell fraction (not recorded which). The source of these receptors is a male donor with ankylosing spondylitis or in good health (not recorded which).

The chain combines TRBV12-3 or TRBV12-4 with TRBJ2-5; D ambiguous. The CDR3 contains 15 residues. V was shortened by 2 bases and J by 2 bases, with 12 bases between the two germline ends. CDR3 sequence reads: CASSLLAGPQETQYF. CDR3 nucleotides: TGTGCCAGCAGTTTATTAGCAGGCCCTCAAGAGACCCAGTACTTC.

The chain is built from TRBV20-1 and TRBJ2-2, with a weak D call TRBD1 (6 bases). With 3 bases removed from V and 5 bases from J, the gap between germline ends came to 10 bases. Germline V gene lookup returns CDR1 DFQATT and CDR2 SNEGSKA (reference sequence). This CDR3 has 13 residues. As DNA, the CDR3 is TGCAGTGCTAGTGGACAGAAGACCGGGGAGCTGTTTTTT. Its protein product is CSASGQKTGELFF.

The chain employs TRBV10-3 and TRBJ2-3; 8 bases agree with TRBD2. CDR3 size: 16 residues. Looked up from germline, CDR1 is ENHRY and CDR2 is SYGVKD. Trimming cost V 2 bases and J 3 bases; bases outside gene matches: 7. CDR3 protein: CAISEGLPGGTDTQYF. CDR3 sequence (DNA): TGTGCCATCAGTGAGGGGCTACCGGGGGGGACAGATACGCAGTATTTT.

This clonotype was counted a few times. The chain recombines TRBV29-1 with TRBJ2-3; 7 bases fit TRBD2. The J segment lost 4 bases and the V segment lost 6 bases, leaving 10 bases of the junction unmatched. The germline V gene encodes CDR1 SQVTM and CDR2 ANQGSEA. The length of the CDR3 is 14 residues. CDR3 in DNA: TGCAGCGTGAGCAGACTAGCCTCGGCAGATACGCAGTATTTT. Its protein is CSVSRLASADTQYF.

V gene TRBV20-1 combines with J gene TRBJ2-5, with a weak D call TRBD1 (7 bases). Germline V gene data show CDR1 as DFQATT and CDR2 as SNEGSKA (reference sequence). Trimming pared 1 base from V and 1 base from J, leaving 13 bases between. The CDR3 contains 15 residues. The CDR3 sequence: CSARVADRTQETQYF. The CDR3 DNA is TGCAGTGCTAGAGTAGCGGACAGGACCCAAGAGACCCAGTACTTC.

This chain uses TRBV6-4 with TRBJ2-1; tentatively, D is TRBD2 (5 bases). V dropped 6 bases and J dropped 3 bases, with 12 bases sitting between them. CDR1 and CDR2 from the germline V gene are MRHNA and SNTAGT. The CDR3 is made up of 14 amino acids. CDR3 sequence: CASSLTRNYNEQFF. The DNA for the CDR3 is TGTGCCAGCAGCCTCACTAGGAACTACAATGAGCAGTTCTTC.

V usage is TRBV10-2 and J usage is TRBJ2-7, with D perhaps TRBD2 (5 bases). Germline assignment: CDR1 WSHSY and CDR2 SAAADI. The CDR3 is made up of 15 amino acids. V was pared by 5 bases and J by 2 bases, with 16 bases between. The CDR3 spells CASSLPGKVPYEQYF. As DNA, the CDR3 is TGCGCCAGCAGTCTTCCGGGGAAGGTCCCCTACGAGCAGTACTTC.

The chain is built from TRBV9 and TRBJ2-5, with 12 bases matching TRBD1. Trimming took 2 bases from V and 5 from J; bases not matched to a gene: 4. This CDR3 comprises 15 residues. The germline V gene encodes CDR1 SGDLS and CDR2 YYNGEE. CDR3 DNA sequence: TGTGCCAGCAGCGTTACCGGGACAGGGGGCGAGACCCAGTACTTC. This gives the protein CASSVTGTGGETQYF.